These 18 T cell receptor beta chains share one sample of origin, sequenced in a study of CD8+ T cells in alopecia areata. Extracted from the samples, RNA was reverse transcribed into cDNA to serve as the sequencing template. Data came from immunoSEQ multiplex PCR; TCRdb stores just in-frame clones and leaves some out. The sample consists of 200,000 to 250,000 clones, approximately 61% of them appearing once. The material sequenced was CD4+ T cells sorted from blood, taken at week 0. These receptors all stem from a human donor with alopecia areata.

This clone was seen a handful of times. CDR3 amino acids: CASSLAGIGETQYF. The CDR3 DNA sequence: TGTGCCAGCAGTCTAGCGGGGATCGGGGAGACCCAGTACTTC. V is TRBV6-5 and J is TRBJ2-5; 9 bases map to TRBD2. The CDR3 extends over 14 amino acids. Per germline, CDR1 MNHEY and CDR2 SVGAGI. With 5 bases clipped from V and 5 bases from J, the junction kept 6 bases outside the gene matches.

This clone was found a few times. The chain joins TRBV29-1 to TRBJ1-1; D ambiguous. This CDR3 region has 10 residues. V lost 3 bases to trimming and J lost 8 bases, with 7 bases between them. Per the germline V gene, CDR1 is SQVTM and CDR2 is ANQGSEA. Written as DNA, the CDR3 is TGCAGCGTTGAGGCGGTCGAAGCTTTCTTT. It encodes CSVEAVEAFF.

The gene calls are TRBV29-1 and TRBJ2-1; no definite D call. Germline V gene data show CDR1 as SQVTM and CDR2 as ANQGSEA. The CDR3 loop spans 12 amino acids. The V end was cut by 5 bases, the J end by 6 bases, with 11 bases between. The CDR3 sequence is CSVKVGPNEQFF. CDR3 bases: TGCAGCGTTAAGGTGGGTCCCAATGAGCAGTTCTTC.

This chain connects TRBV7-8 to TRBJ2-1; D call uncertain. The CDR3 contains 13 residues. Trimming cost V 5 bases and J 8 bases, with 13 bases left between them. Germline CDR1 is SGHVS and CDR2 is FQNEAQ. The DNA for the CDR3 is TGTGCCAGCAGCCCCAGTTACTATGATGAGCAGTTCTTC. It specifies CASSPSYYDEQFF.

This clone appeared a few times. The chain combines TRBV19 with TRBJ1-1; D is ambiguous. Per germline, CDR1 LNHDA and CDR2 SQIVND (reference sequence). This CDR3 spans 14 amino acids. Deletions cut 1 base from V and 5 bases from J, with 11 bases between. The CDR3 here is CASSIAAGETEAFF. The CDR3 coding sequence is TGTGCCAGTAGTATAGCGGCAGGCGAGACTGAAGCTTTCTTT.

About this clone: Since the CDR3 does not end with the conserved phenylalanine or tryptophan, this likely comes from a read error. It is unclear where the CDR3 begins or ends on the DNA, so no DNA is shown, and the CDR3 is as TCRdb lists it. This chain connects TRBV7-9 to TRBJ1-2; the D segment call TRBD1 is taken from the table without a DNA check. CDR1 is SEHNR and CDR2 is FQNEAQ in the germline V gene (reference sequence). 15 amino acids form the CDR3, both terminal residues included. The CDR3 protein is CASSSTHGQEFPLMA.

This clone was seen more than once but under ten times. The chain recombines TRBV5-1 with TRBJ2-7; 8 bases match TRBD2. Germline V gene sequence: CDR1 SGHRS, CDR2 YFSETQ. V shed 0 bases, J shed 3 bases, and the junction held 8 bases outside the gene matches. The CDR3 contains 16 residues. Here the CDR3 DNA reads TGCGCCAGCAGCTTGGAGGTAGCGGGGTTGGGCTACGAGCAGTACTTC. Translated: CASSLEVAGLGYEQYF.

This chain uses TRBV7-9 with TRBJ2-1; tentatively, D is TRBD1 or TRBD2 (5 bases each). CDR3 length: 17 amino acids. Per germline, CDR1 SEHNR and CDR2 FQNEAQ (reference sequence). V was cut by 3 bases and J by 7 bases, with 22 bases left in between. CDR3 protein: CASSFVLGTSGTNEQFF. In DNA, the CDR3 is TGTGCCAGCAGCTTTGTTCTGGGGACCTCGGGAACGAATGAGCAGTTCTTC. Drawing the rest from reference TRBV7-9 and TRBJ2-1, the complete variable domain is DTGVSQNPRHKITKRGQNVTFRCDPISEHNRLYWYRQTLGQGPEFLTYFQNEAQLEKSRLLSDRFSAERPKGSFSTLEIQRTEQGDSAMYLCASSFVLGTSGTNEQFFGPGTRLTVL.

V is TRBV30 and J is TRBJ1-5, with D maybe TRBD1 (5 bases). Between the trimmed V and J ends, which lost 1 base and 6 bases, there was a span of 13 bases. Germline V gene sequence: CDR1 GTSNPN, CDR2 SVGIG (reference sequence). The CDR3 is made up of 14 amino acids. In DNA, the CDR3 is TGTGCCTGGAGTGGAAAGGGGCGGGGTCAGCCCCAGCATTTT. This gives the protein CAWSGKGRGQPQHF.

The J gene is TRBJ2-3, the V gene TRBV4-2; 10 bases fit TRBD1. Looked up from germline, CDR1 is LGHNA and CDR2 is YNFKEQ. The CDR3 has 17 residues. Germline trimming cut 1 base from V and 3 bases from J; bases unmatched to any gene: 7. The CDR3 DNA sequence: TGTGCCAGCAGCCAAGCCGGGACAGGGGATTCGACAGATACGCAGTATTTT. Protein: CASSQAGTGDSTDTQYF.

This rearrangement joins TRBV6-5 to TRBJ1-1; 8 bases map to TRBD1. CDR1 and CDR2 (germline): MNHEY, SVGAGI. V was pared by 6 bases and J by 1 base, with 4 bases of the junction left unmatched. This CDR3 contains 14 residues. This CDR3 is CASRPGTGNTEAFF. In DNA, the CDR3 is TGTGCCAGCAGGCCCGGGACAGGGAACACTGAAGCTTTCTTT.

The genes are TRBV6-5 and TRBJ2-7, with TRBD1 identical over 7 bases. The germline V gene encodes CDR1 MNHEY and CDR2 SVGAGI. V shed 5 bases, J shed 2 bases, and the junction held 9 bases outside the gene matches. The CDR3 covers 15 residues. CDR3 nucleotides: TGTGCCAGCAGTCCAAGACAGGGTAGCACCTACGAGCAGTACTTC. Amino acid sequence: CASSPRQGSTYEQYF.

This clone occurred once. The V call is TRBV7-2, the J call TRBJ1-2; D is ambiguous. This CDR3 contains 11 residues. The V and J ends lost 5 bases and 2 bases respectively, with 3 bases between them. The germline V gene encodes CDR1 SGHTA and CDR2 FQGNSA. The CDR3 reads CASSQNYGYTF. CDR3 DNA sequence: TGTGCCAGCAGCCAGAACTATGGCTACACCTTC.

The table lists this clone with a few counts. V gene TRBV2 combines with J gene TRBJ2-6; possibly TRBD1 or TRBD2 for D (5 bases each). There are 17 residues in the CDR3. Trimming stripped 8 bases from V and 0 bases from J, with 17 bases between. Germline CDR1 SNHLY, CDR2 FYNNEI. The CDR3 protein is CASLGTYLLSGANVLTF. CDR3 coding DNA: TGTGCCAGCCTTGGGACCTACCTGCTCTCTGGGGCCAACGTCCTGACTTTC.

This clone came up a few times. A read error may account for a junction end that differs from germline. The V gene is TRBV18, the J gene TRBJ2-3, with TRBD2 identical over 9 bases. The CDR3 is 16 residues long. CDR1 and CDR2 (germline): KGHSH, LQKENI. CDR3 DNA sequence: TGTGCCAGCTCCCCACGGCGGGGGGGAAGCACAGATACGCAGTATTTT. Its translation: CASSPRRGGSTDTQYF.

The J gene is TRBJ1-1, the V gene TRBV30; 7 nucleotides agree with TRBD1. Germline V CDR1 and CDR2: GTSNPN, SVGIG (reference sequence). The CDR3 length is 12 residues. Trimming took 1 base from V and 4 from J; bases not matched to a gene: 0. In nucleotides, the CDR3 is TGTGCCTGGAGTGGACAGGGCACTGAAGCTTTCTTT. This translates into CAWSGQGTEAFF.

The rearrangement links TRBV7-2 to TRBJ1-2; D ambiguous. The germline V gene encodes CDR1 SGHTA and CDR2 FQGNSA. The germline V and J ends were trimmed by 1 base and 3 bases, with 9 bases remaining between them. The CDR3 is 14 residues long. In nucleotides, the CDR3 is TGTGCCAGCAGCTTAGGTCTGGCAGACTATGGCTACACCTTC. Residues: CASSLGLADYGYTF.

This clone was found once. J is TRBJ1-2 and V is TRBV2; 7 nucleotides match TRBD1. The CDR3 is 14 residues long. Looked up from germline, CDR1 is SNHLY and CDR2 is FYNNEI. Germline trimming cut 4 bases from V and 7 bases from J; bases unmatched to any gene: 9. The CDR3, as DNA: TGTGCCAGCAGTGGAGATGACAGGGCCGGTGGCTACACCTTC. It codes for CASSGDDRAGGYTF.